The clone carrying this T cell receptor beta chain came up many times. Its antigen is currently unknown. V was pared by 1 base and J by 2 bases, with 11 bases between. The germline V gene has CDR1 SGHKS and CDR2 YYEKEE (reference sequence). The CDR3 has 15 residues. The use of previously described methods and listed TCR primers produced the bulk TCR libraries. TCRdb redid the calling of the PCR reads with MiXCR, one entry per CDR3 protein. Here the sample spans 550,000 to 750,000 distinct CDR3 sequences, 20% being singletons. These data come from a study of molecular identifiers for immune sequencing clone quantification. Findings of the study overall: Reportedly, one cell's Jurkat TCR RNA was detected within one million naive CD8 cells. Effector cells had over 99% of their molecules in clones above 20 RNA copies, while naive cells had under 1%.

Sequencing was performed on naive CD8+ T cells from blood, with Jurkat cell RNA spiked in. Documented subset: FACS-sorted CD8+CD4-CCR7+CD45RA+ naive T cells. V is TRBV5-5 and J is TRBJ2-3, with D possibly being TRBD1 or TRBD2 (6 bases each). This TCR derives from a human donor in good health. Some libraries in this study had Jurkat cell RNA spiked in. This CDR3 is CASSLFRGVTDTQYF. The CDR3 DNA sequence: TGTGCCAGCAGCTTGTTTAGGGGGGTCACAGATACGCAGTATTTT.